A single sample gave rise to the 3 T cell receptor beta chains below, sequenced in a study of cytomegalovirus exposure and HLA in healthy donors. The study ran its PCR with 60 Vbeta and 13 Jbeta primers. Assay used: immunoSEQ multiplex PCR; TCRdb lists only in-frame clones, some missing. There are 200,000 to 250,000 clones in the sample; 70% to 90% occur only once, and roughly 7.4% lies in the top ten. Sequencing was done on a sample of PBMCs. All receptors derive from a woman aged 60-75 years in good health and CMV-seropositive.

The rearrangement joins TRBV5-1 to TRBJ2-1; 10 bases line up with TRBD2. Per the germline V gene, CDR1 is SGHRS and CDR2 is YFSETQ. The CDR3 spans 14 residues. Unmatched junction bases numbered 9, after V lost 0 bases and J lost 15 bases. The CDR3 DNA reads TGCGCCAGCAGCTTGGCCTTGGGGCCTAGCGGGAGGTTCTTC. Its protein product is CASSLALGPSGRFF.

The chain joins TRBV13 to TRBJ1-1; D call uncertain. Trimming removed 0 bases from V and 1 base from J, with 6 bases in between. This CDR3 has 14 residues. Germline CDR1 PRHDT, CDR2 FYEKMQ (reference sequence). The CDR3 DNA reads TGTGCCAGCAGCTTAGGCAGGCGGAACACTGAAGCTTTCTTT. It encodes CASSLGRRNTEAFF.

On this clone itself: At one end, the junction sequence differs from germline, possibly due to a read error. The chain recombines TRBV20-1 with TRBJ1-2; no firm D call. From germline, CDR1 is DFQATT and CDR2 SNEGSKA (reference sequence). This CDR3 is 9 amino acids long. CDR3 bases: TGCAGTGCTAGTTCCGGGGTCCTCTTC. Translation: CSASSGVLF.